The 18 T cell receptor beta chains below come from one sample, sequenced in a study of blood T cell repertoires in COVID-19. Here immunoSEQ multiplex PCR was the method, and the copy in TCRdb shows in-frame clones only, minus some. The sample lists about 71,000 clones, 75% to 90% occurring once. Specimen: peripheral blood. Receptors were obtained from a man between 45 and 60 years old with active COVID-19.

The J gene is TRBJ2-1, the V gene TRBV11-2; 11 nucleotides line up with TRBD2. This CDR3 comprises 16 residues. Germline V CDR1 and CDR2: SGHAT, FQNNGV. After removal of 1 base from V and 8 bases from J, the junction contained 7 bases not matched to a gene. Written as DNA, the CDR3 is TGTGCCAGCAGCTTAGGTGCTAGCGGGGGGAGAGATGAGCAGTTCTTC. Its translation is CASSLGASGGRDEQFF.

CDR3 coding DNA: TGTGCCAGCAGCTTGCTTGGACAGGGGGCCCTTAATGAAAAACTGTTTTTT. It translates to CASSLLGQGALNEKLFF. V is TRBV5-6 and J is TRBJ1-4, with 11 bases aligning to TRBD1. The CDR3 is 17 amino acids. The V and J ends lost 1 base and 4 bases, in that order; junction bases with no gene match: 6. Germline assignment: CDR1 SGHDT and CDR2 YYEEEE.

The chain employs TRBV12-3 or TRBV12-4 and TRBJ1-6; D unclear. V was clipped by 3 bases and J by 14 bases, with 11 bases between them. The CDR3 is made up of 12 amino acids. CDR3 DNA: TGTGCCAGCAGTTTCTTCCTGGAGGCCCTCCACTTT. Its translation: CASSFFLEALHF.

CDR3 amino acids: CASRQGLTNYGYTF. Here the CDR3 DNA reads TGTGCCAGCAGGCAGGGCCTCACTAACTATGGCTACACCTTC. The V gene is TRBV6-6, the J gene TRBJ1-2; possibly TRBD1 for D (5 bases). Germline CDR1 reads MNHNY; CDR2 reads SVGAGI (reference sequence). The CDR3 is 14 residues long. Trimming cost V 6 bases and J 0 bases, with 11 bases left between them.

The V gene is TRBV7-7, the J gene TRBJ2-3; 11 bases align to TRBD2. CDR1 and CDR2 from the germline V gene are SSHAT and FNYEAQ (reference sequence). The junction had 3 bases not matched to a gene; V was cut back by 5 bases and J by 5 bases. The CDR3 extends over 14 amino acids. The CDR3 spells CASSPGTSGDTQYF. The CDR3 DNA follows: TGTGCCAGCAGCCCGGGGACTAGCGGAGATACGCAGTATTTT.

The CDR3 coding sequence is TGCAGTGCTAGTTTGCAGGGAGGACACTATGGCTACACCTTC. This sequence encodes CSASLQGGHYGYTF. The chain recombines TRBV20-1 with TRBJ1-2; D perhaps matches TRBD1 (5 bases). Germline loops: CDR1 DFQATT, CDR2 SNEGSKA (reference sequence). The CDR3 totals 14 residues. The V and J ends lost 3 bases and 3 bases respectively, with 14 bases between them.

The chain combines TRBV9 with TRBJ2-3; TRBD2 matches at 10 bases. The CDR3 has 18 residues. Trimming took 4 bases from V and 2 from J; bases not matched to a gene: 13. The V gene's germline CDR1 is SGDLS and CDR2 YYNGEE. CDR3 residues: CASSPPWASGGHTDTQYF. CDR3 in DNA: TGTGCCAGCAGCCCCCCTTGGGCTAGCGGGGGCCACACAGATACGCAGTATTTT.

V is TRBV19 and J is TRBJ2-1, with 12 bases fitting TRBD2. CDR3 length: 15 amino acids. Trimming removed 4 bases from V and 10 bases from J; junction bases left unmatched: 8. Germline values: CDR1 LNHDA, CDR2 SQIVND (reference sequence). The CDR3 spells CASSNTRTSGEEQFF. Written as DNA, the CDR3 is TGTGCCAGTAGTAACACACGGACTAGCGGGGAGGAGCAGTTCTTC.

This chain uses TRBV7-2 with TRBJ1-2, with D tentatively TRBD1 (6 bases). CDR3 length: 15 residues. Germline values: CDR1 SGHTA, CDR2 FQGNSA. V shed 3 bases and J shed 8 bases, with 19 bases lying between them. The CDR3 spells CASSFYRESGNGYTF. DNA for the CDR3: TGTGCCAGCAGCTTTTACAGGGAGTCGGGTAACGGCTACACCTTC.

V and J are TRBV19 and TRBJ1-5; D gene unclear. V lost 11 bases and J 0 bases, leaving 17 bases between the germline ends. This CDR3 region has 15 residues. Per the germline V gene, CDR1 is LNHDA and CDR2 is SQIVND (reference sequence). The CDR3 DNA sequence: TGTGCCGGAGGACCGAGAGTAAATAGCAATCAGCCCCAGCATTTT. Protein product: CAGGPRVNSNQPQHF.

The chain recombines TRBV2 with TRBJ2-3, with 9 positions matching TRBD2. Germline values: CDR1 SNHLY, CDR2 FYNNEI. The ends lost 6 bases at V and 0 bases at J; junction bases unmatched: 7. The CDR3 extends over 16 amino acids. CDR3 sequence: CASSLSSGDSTDTQYF. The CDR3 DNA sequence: TGTGCCAGCAGCCTTTCTAGCGGGGATAGCACAGATACGCAGTATTTT.

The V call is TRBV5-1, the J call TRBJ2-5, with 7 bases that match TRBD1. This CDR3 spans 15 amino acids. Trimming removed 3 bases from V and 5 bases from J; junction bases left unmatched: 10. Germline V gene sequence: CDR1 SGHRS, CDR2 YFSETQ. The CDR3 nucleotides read TGCGCCAGCAGCTCGAGGACAGGCATTGGTGAGACCCAGTACTTC. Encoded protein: CASSSRTGIGETQYF.

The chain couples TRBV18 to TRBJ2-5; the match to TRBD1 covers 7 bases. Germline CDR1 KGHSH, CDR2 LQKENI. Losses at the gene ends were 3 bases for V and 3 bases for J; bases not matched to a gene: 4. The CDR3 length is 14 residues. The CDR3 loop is CASSPRDREETQYF. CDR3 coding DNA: TGTGCCAGCTCACCGAGGGACAGAGAAGAGACCCAGTACTTC.

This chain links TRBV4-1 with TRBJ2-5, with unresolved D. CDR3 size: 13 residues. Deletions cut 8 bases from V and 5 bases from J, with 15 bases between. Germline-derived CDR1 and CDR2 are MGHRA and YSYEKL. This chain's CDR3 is CASAAIRQETQYF. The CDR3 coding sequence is TGCGCCAGCGCGGCAATAAGGCAGGAGACCCAGTACTTC.

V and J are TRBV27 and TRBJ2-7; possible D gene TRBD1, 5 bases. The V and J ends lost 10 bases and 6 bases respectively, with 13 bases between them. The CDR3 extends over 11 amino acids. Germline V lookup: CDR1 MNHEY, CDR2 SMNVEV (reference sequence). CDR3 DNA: TGTGCCACTAGGGGTTACGGCGAGCAGTACTTC. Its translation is CATRGYGEQYF.

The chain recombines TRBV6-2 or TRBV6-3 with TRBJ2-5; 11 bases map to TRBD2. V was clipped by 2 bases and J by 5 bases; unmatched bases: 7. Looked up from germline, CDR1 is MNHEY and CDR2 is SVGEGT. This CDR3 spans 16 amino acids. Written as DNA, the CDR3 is TGTGCCAGCAGTTACCACCTAGCGGGGGGCCCGGAGACCCAGTACTTC. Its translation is CASSYHLAGGPETQYF.

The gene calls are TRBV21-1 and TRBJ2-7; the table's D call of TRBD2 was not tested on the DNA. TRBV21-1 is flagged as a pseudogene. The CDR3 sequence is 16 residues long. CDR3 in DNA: TGTGCCAGCACCGGGGCGGGGTCCCCTCTTTCGTACGAGCAGTACTTC. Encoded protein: CASTGAGSPLSYEQYF.

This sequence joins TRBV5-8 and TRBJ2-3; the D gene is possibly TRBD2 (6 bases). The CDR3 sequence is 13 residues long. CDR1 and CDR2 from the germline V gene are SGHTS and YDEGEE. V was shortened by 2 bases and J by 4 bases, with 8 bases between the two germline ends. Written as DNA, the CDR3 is TGTGCCAGCAGCTTCTCGGGGGCAGATACGCAGTATTTT. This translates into CASSFSGADTQYF.